A selection of T cell receptor beta chains follows, all from one sample in a study of blood T cell repertoires in COVID-19. The repertoire was sequenced with immunoSEQ multiplex PCR; TCRdb's copy has only in-frame clones and lacks some. Seen here are more than 150,000 clones, roughly 90% observed once, and the top ten hold approximately 2.8%. Sequencing input: peripheral blood. Receptors were obtained from a man aged 55 to 69 with acute or convalescent COVID-19. The CDR3 runs from the conserved cysteine through the conserved F or W. D genes are given only for firm matches. The size of a clone is reported for some rows only, either as once, few or many, or as a class for expanded clones.

v_gene	len	d_gene	j_gene	abundance	CDR3nt	CDR3aa
TRBV14	13	.	TRBJ1-5	.	TGTGCCAGCAGCCAAGAACGGGGATGGCCCCAGCATTTT	CASSQERGWPQHF
TRBV10-3	12	.	TRBJ1-6	once	TGTGCCATAGGACGGGGTGATTCACCCCTCCACTTT	CAIGRGDSPLHF
TRBV24-1	15	TRBD1	TRBJ2-5	.	TGTGCCACCAGTCCCGGGACAGGGCCAATAGAGACCCAGTACTTC	CATSPGTGPIETQYF
TRBV7-9	12	.	TRBJ1-2	.	TGTGCCAGCAGTTCAGGGCTCCGGGGCTACACCTTC	CASSSGLRGYTF
TRBV5-1	14	.	TRBJ1-1	.	TGCGCCAGCAGCTTGACAGGGACGGGCCTTGAAGCTTTCTTT	CASSLTGTGLEAFF
TRBV11-3	14	.	TRBJ2-3	.	TGTGCCAGCAGCTCTAGGGGTTTCACAGATACGCAGTATTTT	CASSSRGFTDTQYF
TRBV19	14	TRBD1	TRBJ1-1	.	TGTGCCACCGCGACAGGGGTTTGGGACACTGAAGCTTTCTTT	CATATGVWDTEAFF
TRBV7-9	16	TRBD2	TRBJ2-1	.	TGTGCCAGCAGCTCCCCCTCAAGCGGGGGGGCGACCAAGCAGTTCTTC	CASSSPSSGGATKQFF
TRBV19	14	.	TRBJ1-2	.	TGTGCCAGTAGTGACACAGGGAACCGCTATGGCTACACCTTC	CASSDTGNRYGYTF
TRBV6-5	14	TRBD1	TRBJ1-5	few	TGTGCCGGGGATCTAGACAGGGTCAATCAGCCCCAGCATTTT	CAGDLDRVNQPQHF
TRBV21-1	13	.	TRBJ1-2	.	TGTGCCAGCAGCAAAGTGTCCGTCTATGGCTACACCTTC	CASSKVSVYGYTF
TRBV19	16	TRBD1	TRBJ2-5	.	TGTGCCAGTAGTATAGTCCACAGGGGAAATCAAGAGACCCAGTACTTC	CASSIVHRGNQETQYF
TRBV6-2/TRBV6-3	16	TRBD2	TRBJ2-1	.	TGTGCCAGCAGCAAGGGCCCCCGGGGGGGAAGGATTGAGCAGTTCTTC	CASSKGPRGGRIEQFF
TRBV11-2	15	.	TRBJ2-3	once	TGTGCCAGCAGCGACAAGCGGGCCTCCACAGATACGCAGTATTTT	CASSDKRASTDTQYF
TRBV15	15	TRBD1	TRBJ2-7	.	TGTGCCACCAGCAACAGGGGGAGTGGTTCCTACGAGCAGTACTTC	CATSNRGSGSYEQYF
TRBV7-2	13	.	TRBJ2-2	.	TGTGCCAGCAGCTTACGGAACACCGGGGAGCTGTTTTTT	CASSLRNTGELFF
TRBV2	12	.	TRBJ2-7	.	TGTGCCAGCAGGGTAGACAGCTACGAGCAGTACTTC	CASRVDSYEQYF
TRBV10-3	20	TRBD1	TRBJ2-6	.	TGTGCCATCAGTGATCTTGGGGGACAGGGGGCACCCACTGGGGCCAACGTCCTGACTTTC	CAISDLGGQGAPTGANVLTF
TRBV19	10	.	TRBJ2-2	.	TGTGCCACCCGTTTAGGGGAGCTGTTTTTT	CATRLGELFF
TRBV6-5	13	.	TRBJ1-2	many	TGTGCCAGCAGTCCCCGCGGGACCAGAGGCTACACCTTC	CASSPRGTRGYTF
TRBV4-2	14	.	TRBJ1-2	.	TGTGCCAGCAGCCCATTAGGGGTCGACTATGGCTACACCTTC	CASSPLGVDYGYTF
TRBV5-1	13	.	TRBJ1-1	.	TGCGCCAGCAGCTTGGCCAGGAACACTGAAGCTTTCTTT	CASSLARNTEAFF
TRBV5-1	16	TRBD2	TRBJ2-7	.	TGCGCCAGCAACTCGGGCGGGGGGCCAATATCCTACGAGCAGTACTTC	CASNSGGGPISYEQYF
TRBV19	13	.	TRBJ2-3	.	TGTGCCAGTAGTATCGCGGGGACAGATACGCAGTATTTT	CASSIAGTDTQYF
TRBV3-1/TRBV3-2	17	TRBD1	TRBJ1-4	.	TGTGCCAGCAGCCGAAGACAGGGAATAACGTCTAATGAAAAACTGTTTTTT	CASSRRQGITSNEKLFF
TRBV2	13	TRBD1	TRBJ1-2	.	TGTGCCAGCTTAAACCGGGACAGGGGGCTCTACACCTTC	CASLNRDRGLYTF
TRBV29-1	14	TRBD1	TRBJ2-7	many	TGCAGCGTCCGGACAGGGTGGGGATCCTACGAGCAGTACTTC	CSVRTGWGSYEQYF
TRBV5-1	14	TRBD1	TRBJ1-2	once	TGCGCCAGCAGCTTGGGGGCCAGGGGGCAAGGCTACACCTTC	CASSLGARGQGYTF
TRBV3-1/TRBV3-2	14	.	TRBJ2-7	.	TGTGCCAGCCTCATTACCTACAGGACCTACGAGCAGTACTTC	CASLITYRTYEQYF
TRBV21-1	13	.	TRBJ2-5	.	TGTGCCCCTATAGAGGGGGCCCAAGAGACCCAGTACTTC	CAPIEGAQETQYF
TRBV11-2	16	TRBD1	TRBJ1-2	.	TGTGCCAGCAGCCCTGTAACAGGGGAGTTATACTATGGCTACACCTTC	CASSPVTGELYYGYTF
TRBV7-8	15	.	TRBJ2-7	.	TGTGCCAGCAGCTTAGACAGACAGACGAGCTACGAGCAGTACTTC	CASSLDRQTSYEQYF
TRBV5-6	14	TRBD1	TRBJ1-1	.	TGTGCCAGCAAAAAAATGACAGGGCGCACTGAAGCTTTCTTT	CASKKMTGRTEAFF
TRBV2	15	TRBD2	TRBJ2-2	.	TGTGCCAGCAGTCCTAGCGGATTGAACACCGGGGAGCTGTTTTTT	CASSPSGLNTGELFF
TRBV7-2	13	.	TRBJ2-2	.	TGTGCCAGCAGCTTAGTCGGTCACGGGGAGCTGTTTTTT	CASSLVGHGELFF
TRBV5-5	14	.	TRBJ2-7	.	TGTGCCAGCAGCTTGGTGCTAGCTCCGGGGGAGCAGTACTTC	CASSLVLAPGEQYF
TRBV6-6	13	TRBD1	TRBJ2-7	.	TGTGCCAGCAGCCCGACAGGGCCCTACGAGCAGTACTTC	CASSPTGPYEQYF
TRBV5-1	13	.	TRBJ1-1	.	TGCGCCAGCAGCTTCGGGGAAGGAACTGAAGCTTTCTTT	CASSFGEGTEAFF
TRBV9	17	TRBD1	TRBJ2-1	once	TGTGCCAGCAGCGTTTGGATGCCGGGACAGGGGGAGGGTGAGCAGTTCTTC	CASSVWMPGQGEGEQFF
TRBV6-2/TRBV6-3	13	.	TRBJ1-5	.	TGTGCCAGCAGTTACTCGGGGGCTCGGGTCCAGCATTTT	CASSYSGARVQHF
TRBV6-5	15	.	TRBJ1-1	.	TGTGCCAGCAGCCGATCGGGACAATGGGACACTGAAGCTTTCTTT	CASSRSGQWDTEAFF
TRBV7-9	13	.	TRBJ1-1	.	TGTGCCAGCTCCACACTTGAGAACACTGAAGCTTTCTTT	CASSTLENTEAFF
TRBV6-5	14	.	TRBJ1-4	.	TGTGCCAGCAGTTACTCGAGGCAGAATGAAAAACTGTTTTTT	CASSYSRQNEKLFF